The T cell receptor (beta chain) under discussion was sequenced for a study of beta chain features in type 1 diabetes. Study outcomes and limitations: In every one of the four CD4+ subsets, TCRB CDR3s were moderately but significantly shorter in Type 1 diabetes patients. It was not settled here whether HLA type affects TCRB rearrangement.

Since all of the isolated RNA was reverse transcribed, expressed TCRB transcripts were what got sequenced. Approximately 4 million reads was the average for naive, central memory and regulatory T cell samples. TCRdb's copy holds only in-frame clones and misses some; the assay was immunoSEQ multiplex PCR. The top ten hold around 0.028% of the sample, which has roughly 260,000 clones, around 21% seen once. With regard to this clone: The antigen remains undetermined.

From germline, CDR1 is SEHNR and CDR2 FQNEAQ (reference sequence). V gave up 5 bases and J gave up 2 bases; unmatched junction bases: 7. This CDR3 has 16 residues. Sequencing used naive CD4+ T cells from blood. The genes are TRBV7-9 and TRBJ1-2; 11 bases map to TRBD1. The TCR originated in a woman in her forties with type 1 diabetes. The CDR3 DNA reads TGTGCCAGCAGCCCCCCGGGACAGGGGGGAAACTATGGCTACACCTTC. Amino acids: CASSPPGQGGNYGYTF.